The following is a T cell receptor beta chain sequence with its context. Its specificity is not known. Because the library targeted alpha chains, this beta chain is an off-target read whose size means little. The data originate from a study of spatial heterogeneity in lung cancer. Study summary: Counts of TCR transcripts in tumor regions correlated strongly with a matched bulk RNA-seq T cell module score. Study conclusions and caveats: Alpha and beta chain coverage of tumor T cells was estimated at about 6.7% and 13%, respectively. Tumor mutation count correlated with how many alpha and beta TCRs expanded intratumorally.

The V and J ends lost 1 base and 3 bases, in that order; junction bases with no gene match: 3. The CDR3 is made up of 15 amino acids. Germline CDR1 and CDR2: MNHNS and SASEGT. Indicated time point: sample taken at primary tumor resection. No cell sorting; template was whole RNA from tumor, lung tissue or PBMC. TCR cDNA molecules each had a unique molecular identifier. TCRdb called the 5' RACE reads again in MiXCR, with one record for every CDR3 protein. The table has some 9,800 distinct CDR3 sequences, approximately 53% seen once; the top ten hold roughly 28%. The sequencing here drew on lung tumor tissue, taken at surgery. This chain joins TRBV6-1 and TRBJ2-7; 10 bases are shared with TRBD2. The receptor comes from a female donor with early-stage non-small cell lung cancer. The DNA of the CDR3 is TGTGCCAGCAGTGAAGGTAGCGGGAGGTTCTACGAGCAGTACTTC. It specifies CASSEGSGRFYEQYF.